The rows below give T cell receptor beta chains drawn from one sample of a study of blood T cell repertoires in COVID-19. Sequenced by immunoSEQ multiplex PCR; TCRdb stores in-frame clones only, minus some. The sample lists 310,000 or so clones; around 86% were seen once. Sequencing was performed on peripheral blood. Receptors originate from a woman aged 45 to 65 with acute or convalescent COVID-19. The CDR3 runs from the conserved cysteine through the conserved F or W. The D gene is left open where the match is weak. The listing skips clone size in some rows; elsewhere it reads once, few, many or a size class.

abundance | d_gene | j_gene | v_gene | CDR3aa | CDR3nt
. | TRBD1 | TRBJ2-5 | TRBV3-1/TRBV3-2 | CASSQDPTGGETQYF | TGTGCCAGCAGCCAAGATCCCACAGGGGGGGAGACCCAGTACTTC
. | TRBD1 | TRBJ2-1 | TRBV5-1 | CASSPGPDRDSYNEQFF | TGCGCCAGCAGCCCAGGGCCCGACCGGGACAGCTACAATGAGCAGTTCTTC
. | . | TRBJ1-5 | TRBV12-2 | CASRPGQVSSQPQHF | TGTGCAAGTCGCCCGGGACAGGTTAGCAGTCAGCCCCAGCATTTT
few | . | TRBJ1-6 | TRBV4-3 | CASSPRGNSPLHF | TGCGCCAGCAGCCCCAGGGGTAATTCACCCCTCCACTTT
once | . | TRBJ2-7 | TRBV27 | CASSLNPQSHYEQYF | TGTGCCAGCAGTTTAAACCCCCAGTCCCACTACGAGCAGTACTTC
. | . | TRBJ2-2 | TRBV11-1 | CASSLDSYTGELFF | TGTGCCAGCAGCTTAGACAGTTACACCGGGGAGCTGTTTTTT
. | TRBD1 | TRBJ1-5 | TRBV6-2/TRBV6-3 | CASTPGTDGQPQHF | TGTGCCAGCACCCCCGGGACAGATGGCCAGCCCCAGCATTTT
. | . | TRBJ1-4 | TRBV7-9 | CASSQPGANEKLFF | TGTGCCAGCAGCCAGCCAGGTGCTAATGAAAAACTGTTTTTT
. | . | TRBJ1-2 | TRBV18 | CASSPFRVWGYTF | TGTGCCAGCTCACCGTTCAGGGTCTGGGGCTACACCTTC
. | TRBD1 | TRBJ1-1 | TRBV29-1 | CSVETGLGQETMNTEAFF | TGCAGCGTTGAAACCGGCCTAGGACAGGAGACAATGAACACTGAAGCTTTCTTT
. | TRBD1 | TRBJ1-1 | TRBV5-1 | CASSGTGLNTEAFF | TGCGCCAGCAGCGGGACAGGGTTGAACACTGAAGCTTTCTTT
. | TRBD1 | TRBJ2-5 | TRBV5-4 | CASSSGQEETQYF | TGTGCCAGCAGCTCTGGACAGGAAGAGACCCAGTACTTC
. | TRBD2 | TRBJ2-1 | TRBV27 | CASTPRGGSVSYNEQFF | TGTGCCAGCACCCCTCGCGGGGGAAGCGTCTCCTACAATGAGCAGTTCTTC
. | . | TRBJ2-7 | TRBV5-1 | CASRRTGNSYEQYF | TGCGCCAGCAGAAGGACGGGGAATTCCTACGAGCAGTACTTC
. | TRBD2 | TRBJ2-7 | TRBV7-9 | CASSPRGTSGYEQYF | TGTGCCAGCAGCCCCCGAGGGACTAGCGGGTACGAGCAGTACTTC
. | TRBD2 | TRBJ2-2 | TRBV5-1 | CASSPGLAGTGELFF | TGCGCCAGCAGCCCGGGACTAGCGGGCACCGGGGAGCTGTTTTTT
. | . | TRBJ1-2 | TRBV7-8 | CASSLVRTDYGYTF | TGTGCCAGCAGCTTAGTACGAACGGACTATGGCTACACCTTC
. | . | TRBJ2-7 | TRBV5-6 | CASSPLSGNEQYF | TGTGCCAGCAGCCCCTTATCGGGAAACGAGCAGTACTTC
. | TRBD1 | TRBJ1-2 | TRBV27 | CASTPRQGLLYGYTF | TGTGCCAGCACCCCTCGACAGGGGCTACTCTATGGCTACACCTTC
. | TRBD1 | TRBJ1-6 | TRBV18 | CASSPAGQGVSPLHF | TGTGCCAGCTCACCGGCGGGACAGGGCGTTTCACCCCTCCACTTT
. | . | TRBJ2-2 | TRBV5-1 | CATQQAAFLSPGELFF | TGCGCCACTCAACAGGCGGCATTCCTAAGCCCCGGGGAGCTGTTTTTT
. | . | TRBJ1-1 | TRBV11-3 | CASSFHRVNTEAFF | TGTGCCAGCAGCTTTCACAGGGTGAACACTGAAGCTTTCTTT
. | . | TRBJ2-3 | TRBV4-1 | CASSQRLTGLADTQYF | TGCGCCAGCAGCCAAAGACTAACGGGGTTGGCAGATACGCAGTATTTT
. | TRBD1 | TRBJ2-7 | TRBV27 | CASSSIDRGVHYEQYF | TGTGCCAGCAGTTCCATCGACAGGGGAGTCCACTACGAGCAGTACTTC
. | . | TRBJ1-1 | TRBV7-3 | CASSLSAGGNTEAFF | TGTGCCAGCAGCTTAAGTGCCGGGGGTAACACTGAAGCTTTCTTT
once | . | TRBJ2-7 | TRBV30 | CAWSVREWREQYF | TGTGCCTGGAGTGTCCGGGAGTGGCGCGAGCAGTACTTC
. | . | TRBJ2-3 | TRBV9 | CASSVDIATTDTQYF | TGTGCCAGCAGCGTAGATATAGCGACCACAGATACGCAGTATTTT
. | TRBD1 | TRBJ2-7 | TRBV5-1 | CASSDRDRRLYEQYF | TGCGCCAGCAGCGACCGGGACAGGCGACTGTACGAGCAGTACTTC
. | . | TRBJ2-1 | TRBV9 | CASSPTRVNEQFF | TGTGCCAGCAGCCCGACTAGGGTCAATGAGCAGTTCTTC
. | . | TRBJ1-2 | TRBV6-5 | CASTRDFREDYGYTF | TGTGCCAGCACCAGGGACTTTCGAGAAGACTATGGCTACACCTTC
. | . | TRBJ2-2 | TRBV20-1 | CSASSIGTSNTGELFF | TGCAGTGCTAGTAGTATCGGGACATCGAACACCGGGGAGCTGTTTTTT
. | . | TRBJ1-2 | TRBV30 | CAWSGPSQGSRFYTF | TGTGCCTGGAGTGGCCCCTCACAGGGCAGTCGTTTCTACACCTTC
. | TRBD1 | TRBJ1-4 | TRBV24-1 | CATSDPTGTGEKLFF | TGTGCCACCAGTGATCCGACAGGGACTGGTGAAAAACTGTTTTTT
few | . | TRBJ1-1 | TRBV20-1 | CSASGPPMNTEAFF | TGCAGTGCTAGTGGTCCCCCAATGAACACTGAAGCTTTCTTT
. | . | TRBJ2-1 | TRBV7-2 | CASSLGPQVSEQFF | TGTGCCAGCAGCTTAGGACCCCAGGTCAGTGAGCAGTTCTTC
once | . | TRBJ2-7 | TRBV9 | CASSVAQGSYEQYF | TGTGCCAGCAGCGTAGCGCAGGGTTCCTACGAGCAGTACTTC
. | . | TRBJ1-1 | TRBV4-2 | CASSQDSGTITEAFF | TGTGCCAGCAGCCAAGATTCTGGGACAATCACTGAAGCTTTCTTT
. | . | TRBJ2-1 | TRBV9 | CASSVGGPRNEQFF | TGTGCCAGCAGCGTAGGGGGCCCGCGGAATGAGCAGTTCTTC
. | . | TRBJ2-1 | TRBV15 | CATSDLLDYNEQFF | TGTGCCACCAGCGACTTACTTGACTACAATGAGCAGTTCTTC
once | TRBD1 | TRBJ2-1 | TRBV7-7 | CASSIDRDKDEQFF | TGTGCCAGCAGCATAGACAGGGACAAGGATGAGCAGTTCTTC
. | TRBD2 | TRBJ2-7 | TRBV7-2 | CASSLVPASGSYEQYF | TGTGCCAGCAGCTTAGTCCCAGCCAGCGGGAGTTACGAGCAGTACTTC
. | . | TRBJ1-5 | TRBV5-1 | CASSPDSDQPQHF | TGCGCCAGCAGCCCGGACAGTGATCAGCCCCAGCATTTT
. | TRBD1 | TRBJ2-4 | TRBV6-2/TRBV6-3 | CASSYVLGGERNIQYF | TGTGCCAGCAGTTATGTTTTAGGGGGCGAACGAAACATTCAGTACTTC
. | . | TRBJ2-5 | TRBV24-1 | CATSDLSREEETQYF | TGTGCCACCAGTGATTTGAGCAGGGAAGAAGAGACCCAGTACTTC
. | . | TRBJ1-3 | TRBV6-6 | CASSYPGNTIYF | TGTGCCAGCAGTTACCCGGGAAACACCATATATTTT
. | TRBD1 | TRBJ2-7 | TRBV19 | CATREAGTGYEQYF | TGTGCCACCAGGGAAGCCGGGACAGGGTACGAGCAGTACTTC
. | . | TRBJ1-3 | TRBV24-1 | CATSDRAGNTIYF | TGTGCCACCAGTGACAGGGCTGGAAACACCATATATTTT
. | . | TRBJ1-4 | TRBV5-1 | CASSLAAANEKLFF | TGCGCCAGCAGCTTGGCGGCGGCTAATGAAAAACTGTTTTTT
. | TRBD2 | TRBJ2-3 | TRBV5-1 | CASSSPEGLAIPDTQYF | TGCGCCAGCAGCTCACCCGAGGGACTAGCGATCCCAGATACGCAGTATTTT
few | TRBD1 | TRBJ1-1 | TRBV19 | CASTHPVRGRYEAFF | TGTGCCAGTACCCATCCGGTCAGGGGGAGGTACGAAGCTTTCTTT
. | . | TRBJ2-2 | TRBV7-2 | CASRAGGLYTGELFF | TGTGCCAGCAGGGCCGGGGGGCTGTACACCGGGGAGCTGTTTTTT
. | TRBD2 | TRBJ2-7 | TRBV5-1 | CASSWGGLASYVYEQYF | TGCGCCAGCAGCTGGGGGGGACTAGCGAGTTATGTCTACGAGCAGTACTTC
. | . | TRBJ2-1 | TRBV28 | CASSPKRARAYNEQFF | TGTGCCAGCAGTCCTAAGAGGGCTCGCGCCTACAATGAGCAGTTCTTC